Presented here are 17 T cell receptor gamma chains from one specimen sequenced in a study of γδ T cells in repeated Plasmodium falciparum infection. Bulk repertoires came from Vgamma9/Vdelta2+ or Vdelta2-negative gammadelta T cells flow-sorted from PBMC. TCRdb called clones anew from the multiplex PCR reads with CATT. Of some 13,000 gamma-chain clones listed, about 1.5% were seen once; the top ten hold 28%. Material: gamma-delta T cells from blood. These receptors were taken from a pool of human donors (malaria-infected and uninfected, not separated).

Remarks on this clone: A far larger clone is just one base off, so this is likely a read error. This specimen includes other DNA sequences encoding the same CDR3. J is TRGJP and V is TRGV9. CDR3 length: 16 residues. Germline CDR1 is GITISATS and CDR2 is ISYDGTV (reference sequence). The CDR3 DNA sequence: TGTGCCTTGTGGGAGATAAAAGAGCTGGGCAAAAAAATCAAGGTATTT. Translating it yields CALWEIKELGKKIKVF.

The table lists this clone with many counts. TCRdb pairs this DNA with a much larger clone's protein that differs at residue 3, likely a read error; the protein shown was translated from the DNA. The same CDR3 arises from other DNA sequences in this sample as well. The CDR3 DNA is TGTGCCTCGTGGGAGGTGCGGTATAAGAAACTCTTT. As protein: CASWEVRYKKLF. The rearrangement joins TRGV9 to TRGJ1 or TRGJ2. Looked up from germline, CDR1 is GITISATS and CDR2 is ISYDGTV (reference sequence). The CDR3 extends over 12 amino acids.

This clone has a count of ten or more. TCRdb's protein, taken from a much larger clone, differs from this DNA's translation at residue 13, likely owing to a read error; the protein displayed comes from the DNA. The V gene is TRGV4, the J gene TRGJ1 or TRGJ2. The CDR3 covers 15 residues. Germline CDR1 reads EGSTGY; CDR2 reads YDSYTSSV. CDR3 nucleotides: TGTGCCACCTGGGATGGGCCTTTCTTTGATTATAAGGAACTCTTT. Residues: CATWDGPFFDYKELF.

In the case of this clone: This is likely an artifact of a read error, given a far larger clone one base away. Other nucleotide sequences from this sample produce the same CDR3. The chain employs TRGV3 and TRGJ1 or TRGJ2. The J gene, left out of TCRdb, was set here by checking the DNA against germline. This CDR3 spans 11 amino acids. Germline V lookup: CDR1 VTNTFY, CDR2 YDVSTARD (reference sequence). CDR3 DNA: TGCGCCACCTGGGACATGCGTGAGAAACTCTTT. Its protein is CATWDMREKLF.

This clone showed up many times. The TCRdb record carries a much larger clone's protein, which differs from this DNA's translation at residue 12; a read error is the likely cause, and the protein listed here is the DNA translation. The CDR3 DNA sequence: TGTGCCTTGTGGGAGGTCCCAAAAGAGTTGGGCGAAAAAATCAAGGTATTT. Translated: CALWEVPKELGEKIKVF. V gene TRGV9 combines with J gene TRGJP. As TCRdb names no J gene, one was assigned here on the basis of a DNA match to germline. The CDR3 is 17 amino acids. The germline V gene has CDR1 GITISATS and CDR2 ISYDGTV (reference sequence).

This clone was observed a handful of times. A far larger clone is one base from this, pointing to a likely read error. Other DNA sequences from this sample encode an identical CDR3 as well. The CDR3 coding sequence is TGTGCCACCAGAGAACCTAAGAAACTCTTC. Amino acid sequence: CATREPKKLF. The chain couples TRGV5 to TRGJ1 or TRGJ2. This CDR3 comprises 10 residues. Germline values: CDR1 VINAFY, CDR2 YDVSNSKD.

This clone was observed a handful of times. A far larger clone is just one base off, so this is likely a read error. Other DNA sequences within the sample encode an identical CDR3. V is TRGV9 and J is TRGJ1 or TRGJ2. The germline V gene has CDR1 GITISATS and CDR2 ISYDGTV (reference sequence). The CDR3 is made up of 12 amino acids. Germline trimming cut 1 base from V and 10 bases from J; bases unmatched to any gene: 7. Here the CDR3 DNA reads TGTGCCTTGTGGGAGGTAAAGAACAAGAAACTCTTT. Its translation: CALWEVKNKKLF.

This clone was counted a few times. TCRdb pairs this DNA with a much larger clone's protein that differs at residue 9, likely a read error; the protein shown was translated from the DNA. This rearrangement joins TRGV9 to TRGJ1 or TRGJ2. No J gene was available from TCRdb, and it was assigned here by a germline match of the DNA. The ends lost 2 bases at V and 2 bases at J; junction bases unmatched: 9. Germline V gene data show CDR1 as GITISATS and CDR2 as ISYDGTV (reference sequence). This CDR3 spans 15 amino acids. In DNA, the CDR3 is TGTGCCTTGTGGGAGGGAAAACTGGATTATTATAAGAAACTCTTT. Protein product: CALWEGKLDYYKKLF.

This clone was seen more than once but under ten times. The TCRdb protein comes from a much larger clone and disagrees with this DNA's translation at residue 7, likely due to a read error; the protein given here is derived from the DNA. V and J are TRGV4 and TRGJ1 or TRGJ2. CDR1 and CDR2 from the germline V gene are EGSTGY and YDSYTSSV. The CDR3 runs 13 residues. Losses at the gene ends were 0 bases for V and 8 bases for J; bases not matched to a gene: 7. The DNA for the CDR3 is TGTGCCACCTGGGATGGGCATTTGGATAAGAAACTCTTT. Translating gives CATWDGHLDKKLF.

In its sample, this clone is medium-sized. The junction and the germline gene differ at one end; a read error may be behind it. This sample also contains other DNA sequences that code for the same CDR3. V and J are TRGV9 and TRGJ1 or TRGJ2. Per germline, CDR1 GITISATS and CDR2 ISYDGTV (reference sequence). This CDR3 contains 11 residues. DNA for the CDR3: TGTGCCATGTGGGAAGATTATAAGAAACTCTTT. Translated, it gives CAMWEDYKKLF.

The sample holds many counts of this clone. The chain joins TRGV3 to TRGJ1 or TRGJ2. Germline assignment: CDR1 VTNTFY and CDR2 YDVSTARD (reference sequence). J gave up 10 bases and V 0 bases, and 12 bases lay outside the gene matches. The CDR3 covers 14 residues. The DNA of the CDR3 is TGTGCCACCTGGGACAGGCATGGGTTAAAGAAGAAACTCTTT. This gives the protein CATWDRHGLKKKLF.

This clone was detected ten times or more. A far larger clone is only one base removed, so a read error is likely. Other DNA sequences in the sample encode the same CDR3. The CDR3 loop reads CATWEGEVKRYYKKLF. DNA for the CDR3: TGTGCCACCTGGGAGGGGGAAGTTAAGCGTTATTATAAGAAACTCTTT. The rearrangement joins TRGV4 to TRGJ1 or TRGJ2. Germline CDR1 reads EGSTGY; CDR2 reads YDSYTSSV. J was trimmed by 3 bases and V by 4 bases; bases with no gene match: 15. The CDR3 covers 16 residues.

In this sample, this clone turned up many times. A far bigger clonotype differs at one base, so this is likely a read error. Other DNA sequences in the sample encode the same CDR3. The chain joins TRGV9 to TRGJ1 or TRGJ2. Matching the DNA to germline supplied the J gene, which TCRdb does not give. The CDR3 is made up of 17 amino acids. Germline values: CDR1 GITISATS, CDR2 ISYDGTV (reference sequence). CDR3 coding DNA: TGTGCCTTGTGGGAGGTGCTTGGGATAGGAAATTATTACAAGAAACTCTTT. It yields the protein CALWEVLGIGNYYKKLF.

This clone appeared a few times. The protein held in TCRdb is that of a much larger clone and does not match this DNA's translation at residue 3, likely because of a read error; the protein shown is translated from the DNA. The chain has TRGV9 and TRGJ1 or TRGJ2. The J gene, left out of TCRdb, was set here by checking the DNA against germline. Per germline, CDR1 GITISATS and CDR2 ISYDGTV (reference sequence). This CDR3 has 13 amino acids. The CDR3, as DNA: TGTGCCATGTGGGAGGTGCACCGGTATAAGAAACTCTTT. Translation gives CAMWEVHRYKKLF.

This clone was seen many times. The rearrangement uses TRGV9 and TRGJP. The J gene is not listed in TCRdb, so it was assigned here from a DNA match to germline. This CDR3 has 16 amino acids. The V gene end was trimmed by 0 bases and the J gene end by 12 bases; junction bases not matched to a gene: 8. Germline V CDR1 and CDR2: GITISATS, ISYDGTV (reference sequence). CDR3 protein: CALWEVEQWGKKIKVF. As DNA, the CDR3 is TGTGCCTTGTGGGAGGTGGAGCAATGGGGCAAAAAAATCAAGGTATTT.

In the case of this clone: The mismatch at residue 14 between this DNA's translation and the TCRdb protein of a much larger clone likely reflects a read error; the protein shown is translated from the DNA. The chain combines TRGV3 with TRGJ1 or TRGJ2. No J gene is reported in TCRdb; it was inferred here by comparing the DNA with germline. V was clipped by 0 bases and J by 12 bases; unmatched bases: 23. The CDR3 covers 17 residues. Germline V gene sequence: CDR1 VTNTFY, CDR2 YDVSTARD (reference sequence). The CDR3 DNA reads as TGTGCCACCTGGGACAGGCTTGGGTCAGCCGTTCGGAATAGGAAACTCTTT. Translation: CATWDRLGSAVRNRKLF.

As concerns this clone: This DNA translates differently at residue 8 from the TCRdb protein, which is that of a much larger clone; a read error is likely, and the protein shown is the DNA's own translation. V is TRGV9 and J is TRGJ1 or TRGJ2. TCRdb offers no J gene call, so here the DNA was matched to germline to obtain one. This CDR3 is built from 13 residues. The germline CDR1 and CDR2 sequences are GITISATS and ISYDGTV (reference sequence). V trimming: 5 bases; J trimming: 5 bases; junction bases outside the gene matches: 9. DNA for the CDR3: TGTGCCTTGTGGGCCTTGTATCATTATAAGAAACTCTTT. It encodes CALWALYHYKKLF.